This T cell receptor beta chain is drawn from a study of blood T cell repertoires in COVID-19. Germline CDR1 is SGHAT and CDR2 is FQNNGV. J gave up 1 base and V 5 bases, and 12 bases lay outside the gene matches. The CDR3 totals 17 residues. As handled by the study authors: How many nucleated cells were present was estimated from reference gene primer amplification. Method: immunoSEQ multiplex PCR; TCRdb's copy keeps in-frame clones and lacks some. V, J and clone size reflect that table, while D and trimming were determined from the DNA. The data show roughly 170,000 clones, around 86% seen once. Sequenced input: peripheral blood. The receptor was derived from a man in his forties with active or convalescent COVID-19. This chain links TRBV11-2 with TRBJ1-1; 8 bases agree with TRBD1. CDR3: CASSPYRGMVGNTEAFF. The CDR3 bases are TGTGCCAGCAGCCCCTACAGGGGGATGGTTGGGAACACTGAAGCTTTCTTT.